This T cell receptor beta chain emerged from a study of regulatory T cells in long-lasting Graves disease. Described time point: persistent/refractory GD, antithyroid drugs over 5 years with positive TRAb. PBMC-derived RNA was used for the TCR library. Arm-PCR with iRepertoire HTBI primers amplified the CDR3 regions for these TCR beta libraries. TCRdb itself ran the multiplex PCR reads through MiXCR, one entry per CDR3 protein. The table lists some 370,000 distinct CDR3 sequences, roughly 24% of them singletons, with about 27% in the top ten. In the case of this clonotype: One end of the junction does not line up with germline, which may come from a read error.

The CDR3 length is 12 residues. Germline V gene lookup returns CDR1 SEHNR and CDR2 FQNEAQ (reference sequence). The sample was peripheral blood mononuclear cells (PBMCs), taken when the disease was refractory, from a patient treated with antithyroid drugs. The TCR was taken from a woman aged 40 to 49 with Graves disease. The chain combines TRBV7-9 with TRBJ2-1; 9 nucleotides line up with TRBD2. The CDR3 DNA sequence: TGTGCCTGCAGCGGGGGGCGGTATGAGCAGTTCTTC. Its protein is CACSGGRYEQFF.